This paragraph reports one T cell receptor (beta chain). What it binds is unknown. One base away lies a much larger clone, so this may be a sequencing read error. The making of cDNA relied on 5'RACE with 10-nucleotide random UMIs. TCRdb re-derived calls from the 5' RACE reads in MiXCR, one entry per CDR3 protein. The sample holds tens of thousands of distinct CDR3 sequences, 5.8% seen once. The data belong to a study of neurological immune-mediated disorders. Study results and caveats: According to phylogenetic grouping, one related-CDR3 cluster, a possible signature, contained the repertoires of 18 of 34 multiple sclerosis patients.

The CDR3 contains 13 residues. V shed 1 base and J 7 bases; nucleotides not matched to a gene: 4. Time point denoted: longitudinal time-point 2. This receptor was identified in a woman in her fifties or sixties with multiple sclerosis. The sequencing sample was made of PBMCs. The chain couples TRBV12-3 or TRBV12-4 to TRBJ2-7; 7 positions match TRBD1. CDR3: CASSLGDSGEQYF. The CDR3 DNA reads as TGTGCCAGCAGTTTAGGGGACAGTGGGGAGCAGTACTTC.